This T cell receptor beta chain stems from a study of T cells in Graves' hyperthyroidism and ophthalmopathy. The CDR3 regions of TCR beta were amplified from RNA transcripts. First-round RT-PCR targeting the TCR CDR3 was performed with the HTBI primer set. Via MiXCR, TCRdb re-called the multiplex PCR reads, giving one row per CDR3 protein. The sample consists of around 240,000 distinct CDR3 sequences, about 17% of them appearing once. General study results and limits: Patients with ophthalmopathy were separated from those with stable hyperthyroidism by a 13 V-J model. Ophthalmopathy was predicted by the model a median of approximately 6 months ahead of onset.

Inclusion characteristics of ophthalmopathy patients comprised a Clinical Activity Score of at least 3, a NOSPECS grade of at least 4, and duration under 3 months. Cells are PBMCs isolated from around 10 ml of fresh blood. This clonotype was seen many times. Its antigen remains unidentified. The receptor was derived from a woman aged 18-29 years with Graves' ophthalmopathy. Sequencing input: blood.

The CDR3 spells CASNPTVRTSGSPNEQFF. DNA for the CDR3: TGTGCCAGCAACCCAACGGTGAGGACTAGCGGGAGTCCCAATGAGCAGTTCTTC. V is TRBV28 and J is TRBJ2-1, with 13 bases identical to TRBD2. This CDR3 spans 18 amino acids. Germline loops: CDR1 MDHEN, CDR2 SYDVKM. After removal of 7 bases from V and 6 bases from J, the junction contained 15 bases not matched to a gene.